The rows below give T cell receptor beta chains drawn from one sample of a study of blood T cell repertoires in COVID-19. Profiled with immunoSEQ multiplex PCR; TCRdb holds only in-frame clones, not every one. Of 300,000 to 400,000 clones listed, approximately 89% are singletons. The specimen sequenced was peripheral blood. Source of these receptors: a woman aged 45-60 years who had recovered from COVID-19. CDR3s include the opening cysteine and the closing phenylalanine or tryptophan. A D gene is named only where the DNA matches it firmly. Expanded clones get a size class; other rows say once, few or many, or leave the size out.

j_call | v_call | d_call | clone_size | cdr3_nt | cdr3_aa
TRBJ1-2 | TRBV28 | TRBD1 | - | TGTGCCAGCAGTTTAATAGGGACAGGACTAGGGGGCTACACCTTC | CASSLIGTGLGGYTF
TRBJ2-5 | TRBV6-5 | - | - | TGTGCCAGCACGGGGGGAAGGGGGAGGCAAGAGACCCAGTACTTC | CASTGGRGRQETQYF
TRBJ2-5 | TRBV7-9 | TRBD2 | - | TGTGCCAGCAGCCCCAGACTAGCGGGAGGGGCTCAAGAGACCCAGTACTTC | CASSPRLAGGAQETQYF
TRBJ1-2 | TRBV10-3 | - | - | TGTGCCGTGCGGAAAACTAGCCAGAACTATGGCTACACCTTC | CAVRKTSQNYGYTF
TRBJ2-2 | TRBV4-3 | - | - | TGCGCCAGCAGCCGTCACAGGGCCCCCGTCTTCAGTACCGGGGAGCTGTTTTTT | CASSRHRAPVFSTGELFF
TRBJ1-5 | TRBV19 | TRBD1 | - | TGTGCCAGTAAGGGACAGGGTGAGGATCAGCCCCAGCATTTT | CASKGQGEDQPQHF
TRBJ2-1 | TRBV27 | TRBD2 | - | TGTGCCAGCAGTTTATCGTCTAGCGGGGCCTACAATGAGCAGTTCTTC | CASSLSSSGAYNEQFF
TRBJ2-1 | TRBV11-2 | - | - | TGTGCCAGCAGTCGGACCGCGGGTGAGCAGTTCTTC | CASSRTAGEQFF
TRBJ1-1 | TRBV9 | - | once | TGTGCCAGCAGCGTAAGCTCTGAGAACACTGAAGCTTTCTTT | CASSVSSENTEAFF
TRBJ2-5 | TRBV3-1/TRBV3-2 | - | - | TGTGCCAGCAGCCAGACGGGCGGGCTCAGTGCGACCCAGTACTTC | CASSQTGGLSATQYF
TRBJ1-5 | TRBV11-3 | TRBD1 | once | TGTGCCAGCAGCTTTGGGCCCCCGGCAGGGGGTCAGCCCCAGCATTTT | CASSFGPPAGGQPQHF
TRBJ2-2 | TRBV4-1 | - | - | TGCGCCAGCAGCCAAGAGGGTAGGGGCGGGGAGCTGTTTTTT | CASSQEGRGGELFF
TRBJ2-1 | TRBV5-1 | - | - | TGCGCCAGCAGCTTAGAGACTAATTACAATGAGCAGTTCTTC | CASSLETNYNEQFF
TRBJ2-2 | TRBV9 | TRBD1 | once | TGTGCCAGCAGCGTAGATACAGGGGTAACCGGGGAGCTGTTTTTT | CASSVDTGVTGELFF
TRBJ1-4 | TRBV20-1 | - | - | TGCAGTGCTAGTGTCCAGAATAATGAAAAACTGTTTTTT | CSASVQNNEKLFF
TRBJ2-3 | TRBV5-6 | TRBD2 | - | TGTGCCAGCAGCTCCACTAGCGGCTCAGATACGCAGTATTTT | CASSSTSGSDTQYF
TRBJ2-7 | TRBV5-8 | TRBD1 | - | TGTGCCAGCAGCGTACCGGGACAGGGGTCCTACGAGCAGTACTTC | CASSVPGQGSYEQYF
TRBJ2-7 | TRBV6-1 | - | - | TGTGCCAGCAGTGACCTGGGACTTAGCGAGCAGTACTTC | CASSDLGLSEQYF
TRBJ2-1 | TRBV5-5 | TRBD2 | - | TGTGCCAGTTTTCAAAGACTAGCGGAGACCAATGAGCAGTTCTTC | CASFQRLAETNEQFF
TRBJ1-2 | TRBV5-1 | - | - | TGCGCCAGCAGCTTGGCTAGACAGATCAATGGCTACACCTTC | CASSLARQINGYTF
TRBJ2-1 | TRBV7-2 | - | - | TGTGCCAGCAGCTTGCGAACTGCTCCTGTTGAGCAGTTCTTC | CASSLRTAPVEQFF
TRBJ1-3 | TRBV10-3 | - | few | TGTGCCATCACTACGACAGGCCTTTCTAACACCATATATTTT | CAITTTGLSNTIYF
TRBJ2-7 | TRBV5-1 | TRBD2 | - | TGCGCCAGCAGCCCACTAGCGGGAGGGCCCCGAGAGCAGTACTTC | CASSPLAGGPREQYF
TRBJ1-1 | TRBV7-9 | TRBD1 | - | TGTGCCAGCAGCTTGGCGGGACAGGGGGGCGAAGCTTTCTTT | CASSLAGQGGEAFF
TRBJ2-7 | TRBV14 | TRBD2 | - | TGTGCCAGCAGCCTCTCCTGGGGGGGGGCCTACGAGCAGTACTTC | CASSLSWGGAYEQYF
TRBJ2-3 | TRBV5-6 | - | - | TGTGCCAGCAGGCGCGGTAGCACAGATACGCAGTATTTT | CASRRGSTDTQYF
TRBJ2-1 | TRBV3-1/TRBV3-2 | TRBD2 | - | TGTGCCAGCAGCCCCCGGGCGGGGGGCTACAATGAGCAGTTCTTC | CASSPRAGGYNEQFF
TRBJ1-1 | TRBV4-3 | - | few | TGCGCCAGCAGCCGGGAAGGTTGGGGGGTGACTGAAGCTTTCTTT | CASSREGWGVTEAFF
TRBJ2-3 | TRBV18 | - | - | TGTGCCAGCTCACCTCCAACAGATACGCAGTATTTT | CASSPPTDTQYF
TRBJ2-5 | TRBV11-2 | - | - | TGTGCCAGCAGCCTAAATGAGGAGACCCAGTACTTC | CASSLNEETQYF
TRBJ2-2 | TRBV5-1 | - | once | TGCGCCAGCAGCTCGACAGTCGCGAACACCGGGGAGCTGTTTTTT | CASSSTVANTGELFF
TRBJ2-1 | TRBV19 | TRBD2 | - | TGTGCCAGCCCCCCCCTAGCGGGAGACCTCAATGAGCAGTTCTTC | CASPPLAGDLNEQFF
TRBJ2-3 | TRBV7-2 | TRBD2 | - | TGTGCCAGCAGCTTAGTAGGTCTAGCGGGAGCTGATACGCAGTATTTT | CASSLVGLAGADTQYF
TRBJ1-1 | TRBV5-1 | TRBD1 | - | TGCGCCAGCAGCAAGGGACAGTTGAACACTGAAGCTTTCTTT | CASSKGQLNTEAFF